This T cell receptor (beta chain) was sequenced in a study of CD8+ T cells in alopecia areata. Study-level points and caveats: In scalp samples, resident alphabeta T cells of normal skin are also sequenced.

Treatment reported: oral pan-JAK inhibitor, 5-10 mg twice daily. This CDR3 has 11 amino acids. Germline assignment: CDR1 KGHSH and CDR2 LQKENI. Trimming took 5 bases from V and 8 from J, leaving 7 bases between them. Points on this clone: Its antigen is not known.

Reverse transcribed after extraction, RNA yielded cDNA as the sequencing template. Method: immunoSEQ multiplex PCR; TCRdb's copy keeps in-frame clones and lacks some. This table holds 200,000 or so clones, about three fifths found once. The V call is TRBV18, the J call TRBJ2-1; D uncertain. This TCR derives from a human donor with alopecia areata. Sequencing used CD4+ T cells sorted from blood, obtained at week 24, from a patient treated with tofacitinib. In DNA, the CDR3 is TGTGCCAGCTCAGGCCGTTATGAGCAGTTCTTC. It codes for CASSGRYEQFF.